This is a list of T cell receptor beta chains from one sample in a study of T-cell reconstitution after alpha-beta-depleted transplantation in children. TCRdb re-derived calls from the PCR reads in MiXCR, one entry per CDR3 protein. In the table there are roughly 170,000 distinct CDR3 sequences, around 7% of which are singletons. The input for sequencing was PBMCs from the stem cell graft donor, taken from the stem cell graft. The receptors were gathered from a human donor who donated a stem cell graft to a child with Wiskott-Aldrich syndrome. Both conserved end residues are part of each CDR3. Fields, in order: V gene, CDR3 length, D gene, J gene, clone size, CDR3 protein, CDR3 DNA. D genes are given only for firm matches. Clone size is given for some rows only: seen once, a few or many times, or a class if the clone is expanded.

v_gene: TRBV29-1
len: 14
d_gene: -
j_gene: TRBJ2-3
abundance: many
CDR3aa: CSAEGGRGADTQYF
CDR3nt: TGCAGCGCCGAGGGGGGCAGGGGAGCAGATACGCAGTATTTT

v_gene: TRBV5-1
len: 15
d_gene: TRBD1
j_gene: TRBJ2-1
abundance: many
CDR3aa: CASSSGQGNYNEQFF
CDR3nt: TGCGCCAGCAGCTCGGGACAGGGTAACTACAATGAGCAGTTCTTC

v_gene: TRBV6-5
len: 16
d_gene: -
j_gene: TRBJ2-5
abundance: many
CDR3aa: CASSYRLPSTGETQYF
CDR3nt: TGTGCCAGCAGTTACAGACTACCATCGACGGGGGAGACCCAGTACTTC

v_gene: TRBV13
len: 13
d_gene: TRBD2
j_gene: TRBJ2-7
abundance: many
CDR3aa: CASSTSGSYEQYF
CDR3nt: TGTGCCAGCAGCACTAGCGGGAGCTACGAGCAGTACTTC

v_gene: TRBV7-2
len: 15
d_gene: -
j_gene: TRBJ1-6
abundance: many
CDR3aa: CASSLVLGMLSPLHF
CDR3nt: TGTGCCAGCAGCTTAGTTCTGGGGATGTTGTCACCCCTCCACTTT

v_gene: TRBV20-1
len: 16
d_gene: -
j_gene: TRBJ2-7
abundance: few
CDR3aa: CCARDAGASSSYEQYF
CDR3nt: TGCTGTGCTAGAGATGCAGGGGCCAGTAGCTCCTACGAGCAGTACTTC

v_gene: TRBV11-2
len: 13
d_gene: -
j_gene: TRBJ2-7
abundance: -
CDR3aa: CASSSTSSGEQYF
CDR3nt: TGTGCCAGCAGCTCTACGAGCTCAGGCGAGCAGTACTTC

v_gene: TRBV6-5
len: 16
d_gene: TRBD2
j_gene: TRBJ2-5
abundance: many
CDR3aa: CASSYSLGLVSETQYF
CDR3nt: TGTGCCAGCAGTTACTCGCTGGGACTAGTTTCAGAGACCCAGTACTTC

v_gene: TRBV19
len: 11
d_gene: -
j_gene: TRBJ1-2
abundance: few
CDR3aa: CASGESYGYTF
CDR3nt: TGTGCCAGTGGGGAAAGCTATGGCTACACCTTC

v_gene: TRBV4-2
len: 13
d_gene: -
j_gene: TRBJ2-2
abundance: many
CDR3aa: CASSQDLAGELFF
CDR3nt: TGTGCCAGCAGCCAAGATCTCGCCGGGGAGCTGTTTTTT

v_gene: TRBV24-1
len: 18
d_gene: TRBD1
j_gene: TRBJ2-6
abundance: many
CDR3aa: CATSEGTVWTSGANVLTF
CDR3nt: TGTGCCACCAGTGAAGGGACAGTTTGGACGTCTGGGGCCAACGTCCTGACTTTC

v_gene: TRBV3-1
len: 17
d_gene: TRBD1
j_gene: TRBJ2-1
abundance: -
CDR3aa: CASSQDIHRGSNNEQFF
CDR3nt: TGTGCCAGCAGCCAAGATATTCACAGGGGGTCAAACAATGAGCAGTTCTTC

v_gene: TRBV5-1
len: 14
d_gene: TRBD1
j_gene: TRBJ2-3
abundance: many
CDR3aa: CASSSQGATDTQYF
CDR3nt: TGCGCCAGCAGCTCACAGGGGGCCACAGATACGCAGTATTTT

v_gene: TRBV5-5
len: 15
d_gene: -
j_gene: TRBJ1-2
abundance: many
CDR3aa: CASSLGAGANYGYTF
CDR3nt: TGTGCCAGCAGCTTGGGCGCAGGGGCGAACTATGGCTACACCTTC

v_gene: TRBV15
len: 11
d_gene: -
j_gene: TRBJ2-2
abundance: many
CDR3aa: CATSEDGELFF
CDR3nt: TGTGCCACCAGCGAGGATGGGGAGCTGTTTTTT

v_gene: TRBV7-9
len: 11
d_gene: -
j_gene: TRBJ1-5
abundance: -
CDR3aa: CASSQDSIFHF
CDR3nt: TGTGCCAGCAGCCAGGACAGTATTTTCCATTTT

v_gene: TRBV5-1
len: 14
d_gene: -
j_gene: TRBJ1-1
abundance: -
CDR3aa: CASTPTGMGTEAFF
CDR3nt: TGCGCCAGCACCCCAACAGGGATGGGCACTGAAGCTTTCTTT

v_gene: TRBV5-1
len: 22
d_gene: TRBD2
j_gene: TRBJ2-1
abundance: -
CDR3aa: CASSLVGLGEPLAASSYNEQFF
CDR3nt: TGCGCCAGCAGCTTGGTAGGGTTGGGAGAACCACTAGCGGCCTCCTCCTACAATGAGCAGTTCTTC

v_gene: TRBV18
len: 14
d_gene: -
j_gene: TRBJ2-7
abundance: few
CDR3aa: CASSPRTDPYEQYF
CDR3nt: TGTGCCAGCTCACCGAGGACGGACCCCTACGAGCAGTACTTC

v_gene: TRBV7-8
len: 17
d_gene: -
j_gene: TRBJ1-1
abundance: few
CDR3aa: CASTKRTSAGLRTEAFF
CDR3nt: TGTGCCAGCACCAAAAGGACCTCGGCCGGGTTAAGGACTGAAGCTTTCTTT